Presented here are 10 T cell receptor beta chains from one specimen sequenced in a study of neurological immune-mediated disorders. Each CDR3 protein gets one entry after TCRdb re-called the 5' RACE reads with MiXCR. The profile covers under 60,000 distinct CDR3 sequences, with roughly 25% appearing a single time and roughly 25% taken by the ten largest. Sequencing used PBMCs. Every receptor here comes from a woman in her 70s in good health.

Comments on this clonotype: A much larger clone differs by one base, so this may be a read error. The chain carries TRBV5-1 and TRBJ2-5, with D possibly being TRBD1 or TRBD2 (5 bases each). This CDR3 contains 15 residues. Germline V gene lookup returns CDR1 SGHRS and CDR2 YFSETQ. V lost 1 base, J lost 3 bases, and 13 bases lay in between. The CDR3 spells CASSLQPGAEETQYF. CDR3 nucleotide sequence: TGCGCCAGCAGCTTGCAACCCGGGGCAGAAGAGACCCAGTACTTC. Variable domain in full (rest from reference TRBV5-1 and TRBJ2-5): KAGVTQTPRYLIKTRGQQVTLSCSPISGHRSVSWYQQTPGQGLQFLFEYFSETQRNKGNFPGRFSGRQFSNSRSEMNVSTLELGDSALYLCASSLQPGAEETQYFGPGTRLLVL.

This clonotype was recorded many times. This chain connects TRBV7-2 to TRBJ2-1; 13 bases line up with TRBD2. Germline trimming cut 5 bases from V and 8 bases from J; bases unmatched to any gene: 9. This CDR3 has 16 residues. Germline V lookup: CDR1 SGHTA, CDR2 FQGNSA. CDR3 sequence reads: CASSVSGTSGEDEQFF. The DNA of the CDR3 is TGTGCCAGCAGCGTTTCCGGGACTAGCGGGGAAGATGAGCAGTTCTTC. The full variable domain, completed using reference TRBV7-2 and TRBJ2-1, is GAGVSQSPSNKVTEKGKDVELRCDPISGHTALYWYRQSLGQGLEFLIYFQGNSAPDKSGLPSDRFSAERTGGSVSTLTIQRTQQEDSAVYLCASSVSGTSGEDEQFFGPGTRLTVL.

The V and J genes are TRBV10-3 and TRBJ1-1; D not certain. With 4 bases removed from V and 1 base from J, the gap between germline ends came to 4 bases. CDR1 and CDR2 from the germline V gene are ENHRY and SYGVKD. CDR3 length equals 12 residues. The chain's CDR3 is CAISVQNTEAFF. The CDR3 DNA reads TGTGCCATCAGTGTCCAGAACACTGAAGCTTTCTTT.

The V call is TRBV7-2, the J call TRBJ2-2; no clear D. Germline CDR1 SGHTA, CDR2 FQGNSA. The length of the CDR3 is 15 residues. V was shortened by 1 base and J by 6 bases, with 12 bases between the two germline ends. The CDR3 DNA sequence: TGTGCCAGCAGCTTAGTCAGGCCAGGCGCCGGGGAGCTGTTTTTT. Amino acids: CASSLVRPGAGELFF.

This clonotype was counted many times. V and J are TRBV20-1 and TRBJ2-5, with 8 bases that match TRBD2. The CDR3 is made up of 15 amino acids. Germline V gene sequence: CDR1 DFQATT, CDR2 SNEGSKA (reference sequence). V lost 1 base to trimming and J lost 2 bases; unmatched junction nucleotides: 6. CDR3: CSARGPAGDQETQYF. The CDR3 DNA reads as TGCAGTGCTAGAGGGCCAGCGGGGGATCAAGAGACCCAGTACTTC.

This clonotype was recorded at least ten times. Written as DNA, the CDR3 is TGTGCCAGCAGTTCCCACGGGAGGGATGGCTACACCTTC. Its translation is CASSSHGRDGYTF. The chain employs TRBV12-3 or TRBV12-4 and TRBJ1-2; D unclear. Trimming removed 4 bases from V and 6 bases from J, with 12 bases in between. The CDR3 consists of 13 residues.

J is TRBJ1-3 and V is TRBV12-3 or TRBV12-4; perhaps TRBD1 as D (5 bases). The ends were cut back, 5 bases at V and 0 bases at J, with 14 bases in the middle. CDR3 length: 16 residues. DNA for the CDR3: TGTGCCAGCAGTCCCGGGTGGGGGAGCTCTGGAAACACCATATATTTT. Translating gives CASSPGWGSSGNTIYF.

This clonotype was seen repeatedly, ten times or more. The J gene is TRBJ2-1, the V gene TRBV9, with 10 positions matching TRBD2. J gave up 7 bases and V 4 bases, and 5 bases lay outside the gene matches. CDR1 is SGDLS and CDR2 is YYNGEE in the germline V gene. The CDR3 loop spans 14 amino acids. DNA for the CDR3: TGTGCCAGCAGCACAGCGGGAGGGATGAATGAGCAGTTCTTC. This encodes CASSTAGGMNEQFF.

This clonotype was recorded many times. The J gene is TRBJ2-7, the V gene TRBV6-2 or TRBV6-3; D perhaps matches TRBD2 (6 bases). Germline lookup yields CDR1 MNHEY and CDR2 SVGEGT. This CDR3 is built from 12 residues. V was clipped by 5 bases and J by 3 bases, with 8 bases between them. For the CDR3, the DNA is TGTGCCAGCAGTACGGGGGACTACGAGCAGTACTTC. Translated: CASSTGDYEQYF.

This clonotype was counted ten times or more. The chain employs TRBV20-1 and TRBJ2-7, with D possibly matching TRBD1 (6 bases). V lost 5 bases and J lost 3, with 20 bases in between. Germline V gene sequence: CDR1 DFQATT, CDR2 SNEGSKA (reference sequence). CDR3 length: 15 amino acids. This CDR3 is CSAPNPGASIYEQYF. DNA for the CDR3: TGCAGTGCTCCAAACCCAGGGGCAAGTATCTACGAGCAGTACTTC.